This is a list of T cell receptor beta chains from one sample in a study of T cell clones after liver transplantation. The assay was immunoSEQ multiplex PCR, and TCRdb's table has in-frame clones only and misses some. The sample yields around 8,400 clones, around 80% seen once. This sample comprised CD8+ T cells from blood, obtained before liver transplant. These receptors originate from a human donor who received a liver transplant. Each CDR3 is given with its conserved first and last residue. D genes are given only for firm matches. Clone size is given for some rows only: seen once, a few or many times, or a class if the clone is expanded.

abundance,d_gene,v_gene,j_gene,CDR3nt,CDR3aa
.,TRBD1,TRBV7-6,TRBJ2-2,TGTGCCAGCAGCTATCACCGGGACAGGGGGTCCACCGGGGAGCTGTTTTTT,CASSYHRDRGSTGELFF
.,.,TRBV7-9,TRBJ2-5,TGTGCCAGCAGCTTCGGAGTTTACCAAGAGACCCAGTACTTC,CASSFGVYQETQYF
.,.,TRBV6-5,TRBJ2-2,TGTGCCAGCACTACATCAGGGCCTTGGGCCGGGGAGCTGTTTTTT,CASTTSGPWAGELFF
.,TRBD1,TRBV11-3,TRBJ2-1,TGTGCCAGCAGCATCCCCGGGACAGGAACCTACAATGAGCAGTTCTTC,CASSIPGTGTYNEQFF
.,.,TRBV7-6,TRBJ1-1,TGTGCCAGCAGCCGAGTATTGAACACTGAAGCTTTCTTT,CASSRVLNTEAFF
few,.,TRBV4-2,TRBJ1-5,TGTGCCAGCAGCCAAGAACAGGGAGAAGATCAGCCCCAGCATTTT,CASSQEQGEDQPQHF
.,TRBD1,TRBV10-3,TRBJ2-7,TGTGCCATCAGCGGATCAGGGGGTGGCTCCTACGAGCAGTACTTC,CAISGSGGGSYEQYF
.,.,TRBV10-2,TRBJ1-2,TGCGCCAGCAGCCCTGGGGGGGTGAACTATGGCTACACCTTC,CASSPGGVNYGYTF
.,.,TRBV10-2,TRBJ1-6,TGCGCCAGCAGTGAGTCGCTTGGGTCTAGTTCACCCCTCCACTTT,CASSESLGSSSPLHF
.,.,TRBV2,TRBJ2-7,TGTGCCAGCAGTAAGTACGGTTACGAGCAGTACTTC,CASSKYGYEQYF
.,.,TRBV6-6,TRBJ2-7,TGTGCCAGCGGGGATATACAGGGACCCTACGAGCAGTACTTC,CASGDIQGPYEQYF
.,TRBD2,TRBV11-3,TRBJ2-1,TGTGCCAGCAGCTCAGAACCGGGGGGAGGGTGGAATGAGCAGTTCTTC,CASSSEPGGGWNEQFF